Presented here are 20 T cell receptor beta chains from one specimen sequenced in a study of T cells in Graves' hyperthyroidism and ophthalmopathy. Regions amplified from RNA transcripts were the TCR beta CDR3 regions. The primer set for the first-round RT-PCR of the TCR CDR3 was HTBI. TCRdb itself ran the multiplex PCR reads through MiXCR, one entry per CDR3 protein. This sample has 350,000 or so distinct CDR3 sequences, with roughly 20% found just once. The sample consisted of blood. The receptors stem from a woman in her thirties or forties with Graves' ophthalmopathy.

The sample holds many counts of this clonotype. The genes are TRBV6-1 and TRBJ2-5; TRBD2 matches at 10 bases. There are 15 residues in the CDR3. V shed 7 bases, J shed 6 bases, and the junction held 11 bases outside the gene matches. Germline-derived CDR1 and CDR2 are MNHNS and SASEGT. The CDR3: CASMEAGGPRKTQYF. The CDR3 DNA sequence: TGTGCCAGCATGGAAGCGGGAGGGCCCAGAAAGACCCAGTACTTC.

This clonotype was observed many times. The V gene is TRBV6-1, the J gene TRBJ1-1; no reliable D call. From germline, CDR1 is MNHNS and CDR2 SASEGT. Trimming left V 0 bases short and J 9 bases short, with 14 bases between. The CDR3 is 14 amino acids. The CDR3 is CASSEALFVSQAFF. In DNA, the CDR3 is TGTGCCAGCAGTGAAGCGCTTTTTGTCAGTCAAGCTTTCTTT.

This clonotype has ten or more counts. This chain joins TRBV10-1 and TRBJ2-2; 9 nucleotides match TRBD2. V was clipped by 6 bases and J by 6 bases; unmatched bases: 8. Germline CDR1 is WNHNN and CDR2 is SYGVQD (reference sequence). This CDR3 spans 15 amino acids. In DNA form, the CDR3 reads TGCGCCAGCAGCGGGGGACTAGCTGGTGCCGGGGAGCTGTTTTTT. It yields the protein CASSGGLAGAGELFF.

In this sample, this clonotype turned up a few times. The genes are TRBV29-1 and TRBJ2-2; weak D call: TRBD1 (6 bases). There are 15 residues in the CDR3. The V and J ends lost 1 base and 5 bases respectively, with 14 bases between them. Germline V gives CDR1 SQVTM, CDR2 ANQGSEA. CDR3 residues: CSVEVQGLGTGELFF. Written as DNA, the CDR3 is TGCAGCGTTGAAGTACAGGGTCTGGGGACCGGGGAGCTGTTTTTT.

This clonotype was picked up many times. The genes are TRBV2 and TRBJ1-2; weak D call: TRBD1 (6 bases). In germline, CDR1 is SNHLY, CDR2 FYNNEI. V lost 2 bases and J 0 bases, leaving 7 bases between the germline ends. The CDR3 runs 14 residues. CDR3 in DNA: TGTGCCAGCAGTGAACAGGGGTCTAACTATGGCTACACCTTC. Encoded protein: CASSEQGSNYGYTF. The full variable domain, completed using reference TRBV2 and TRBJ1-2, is EPEVTQTPSHQVTQMGQEVILRCVPISNHLYFYWYRQILGQKVEFLVSFYNNEISEKSEIFDDQFSVERPDGSNFTLKIRSTKLEDSAMYFCASSEQGSNYGYTFGSGTRLTVV.

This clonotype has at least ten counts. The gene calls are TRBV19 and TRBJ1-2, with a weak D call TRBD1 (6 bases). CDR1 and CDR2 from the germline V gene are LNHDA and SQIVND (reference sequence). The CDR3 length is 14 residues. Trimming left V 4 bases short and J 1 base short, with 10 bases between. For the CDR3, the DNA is TGTGCCAGTAGTACCGGACAGTTTAACTATGGCTACACCTTC. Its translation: CASSTGQFNYGYTF.

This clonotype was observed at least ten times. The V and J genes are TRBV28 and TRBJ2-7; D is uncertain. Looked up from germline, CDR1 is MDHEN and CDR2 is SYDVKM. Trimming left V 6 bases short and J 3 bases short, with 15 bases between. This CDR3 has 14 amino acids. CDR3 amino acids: CASSSRTGLYEQYF. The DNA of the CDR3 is TGTGCCAGCAGCTCCCGTACGGGCCTCTACGAGCAGTACTTC.

The CDR3: CASSLGAGGPGETQYF. CDR3 nucleotides: TGTGCCAGCAGCTTAGGAGCGGGAGGGCCCGGCGAGACCCAGTACTTC. The rearrangement uses TRBV7-2 and TRBJ2-5; 10 positions match TRBD2. The CDR3 covers 16 residues. With V trimmed by 1 base and J by 5 bases, 7 bases remained unmatched. CDR1 is SGHTA and CDR2 is FQGNSA in the germline V gene.

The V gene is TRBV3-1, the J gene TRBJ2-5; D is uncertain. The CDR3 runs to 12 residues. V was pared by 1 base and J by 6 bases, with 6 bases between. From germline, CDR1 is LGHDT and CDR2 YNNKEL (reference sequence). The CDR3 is CASSQVGQTQYF. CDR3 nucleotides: TGTGCCAGCAGCCAAGTGGGTCAGACCCAGTACTTC.

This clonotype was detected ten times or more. CDR3 loop: CASGNAFEAFF. CDR3 bases: TGTGCTAGTGGTAACGCATTTGAAGCTTTCTTT. The chain links TRBV12-5 to TRBJ1-1; D gene unclear. Germline V CDR1 and CDR2: LGHNT, FRNRAP. The V end was cut by 5 bases, the J end by 7 bases, with 8 bases between. CDR3 length equals 11 residues.

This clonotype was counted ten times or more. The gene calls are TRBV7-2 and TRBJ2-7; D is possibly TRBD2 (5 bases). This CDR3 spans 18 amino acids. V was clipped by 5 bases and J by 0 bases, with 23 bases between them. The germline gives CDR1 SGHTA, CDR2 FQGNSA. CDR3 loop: CASSHARKQPTSSYEQYF. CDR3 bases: TGTGCCAGCAGCCACGCCCGTAAGCAGCCTACTAGCTCCTACGAGCAGTACTTC. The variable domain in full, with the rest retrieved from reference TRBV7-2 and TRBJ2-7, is GAGVSQSPSNKVTEKGKDVELRCDPISGHTALYWYRQSLGQGLEFLIYFQGNSAPDKSGLPSDRFSAERTGGSVSTLTIQRTQQEDSAVYLCASSHARKQPTSSYEQYFGPGTRLTVT.

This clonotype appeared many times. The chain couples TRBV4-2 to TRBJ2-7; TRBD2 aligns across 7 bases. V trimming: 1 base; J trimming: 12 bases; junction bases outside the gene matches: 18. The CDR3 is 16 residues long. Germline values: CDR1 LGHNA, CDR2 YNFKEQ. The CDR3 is CASSQAGGGNPYSRYF. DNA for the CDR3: TGTGCCAGCAGCCAAGCGGGAGGAGGGAATCCCTACTCGCGGTACTTC.

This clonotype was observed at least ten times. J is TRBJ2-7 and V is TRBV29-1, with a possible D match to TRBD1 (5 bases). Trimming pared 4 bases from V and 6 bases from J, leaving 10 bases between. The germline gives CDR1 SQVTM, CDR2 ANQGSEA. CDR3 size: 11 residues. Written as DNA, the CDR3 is TGCAGCGTTGTGACAGAATCCGAGCAGTACTTC. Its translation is CSVVTESEQYF.

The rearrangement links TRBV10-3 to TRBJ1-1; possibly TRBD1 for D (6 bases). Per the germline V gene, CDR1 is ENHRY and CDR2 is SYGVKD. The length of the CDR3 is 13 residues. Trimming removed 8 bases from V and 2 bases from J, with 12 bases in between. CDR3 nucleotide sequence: TGTGCCATCTGGACAGCTGGTAACACTGAAGCTTTCTTT. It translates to CAIWTAGNTEAFF.

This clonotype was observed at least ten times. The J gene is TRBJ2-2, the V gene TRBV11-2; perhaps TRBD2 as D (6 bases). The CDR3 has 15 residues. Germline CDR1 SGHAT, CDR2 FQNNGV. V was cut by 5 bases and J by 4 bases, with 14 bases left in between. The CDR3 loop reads CASSPRLEVTGELFF. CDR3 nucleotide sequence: TGTGCCAGCAGCCCTCGACTAGAAGTCACCGGGGAGCTGTTTTTT.

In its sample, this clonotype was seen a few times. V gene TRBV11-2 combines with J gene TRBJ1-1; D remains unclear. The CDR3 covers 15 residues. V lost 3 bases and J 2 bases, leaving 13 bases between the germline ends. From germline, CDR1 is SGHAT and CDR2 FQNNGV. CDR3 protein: CASSFSYSQNTEAFF. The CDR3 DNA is TGTGCCAGCAGCTTCAGTTACAGTCAAAACACTGAAGCTTTCTTT.

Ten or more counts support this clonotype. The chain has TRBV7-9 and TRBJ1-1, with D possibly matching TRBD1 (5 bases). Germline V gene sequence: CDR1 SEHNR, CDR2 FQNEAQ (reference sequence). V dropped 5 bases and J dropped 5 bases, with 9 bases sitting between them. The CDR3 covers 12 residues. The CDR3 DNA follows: TGTGCCAGCAGCCCCTGGGGGACTGAAGCTTTCTTT. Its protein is CASSPWGTEAFF.

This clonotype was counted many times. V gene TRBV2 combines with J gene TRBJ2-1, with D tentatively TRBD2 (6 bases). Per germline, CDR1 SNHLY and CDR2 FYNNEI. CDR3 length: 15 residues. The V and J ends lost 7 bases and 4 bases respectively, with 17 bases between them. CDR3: CASTPTSRAYNEQFF. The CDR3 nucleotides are TGTGCCAGCACCCCGACTAGTAGGGCTTACAATGAGCAGTTCTTC.

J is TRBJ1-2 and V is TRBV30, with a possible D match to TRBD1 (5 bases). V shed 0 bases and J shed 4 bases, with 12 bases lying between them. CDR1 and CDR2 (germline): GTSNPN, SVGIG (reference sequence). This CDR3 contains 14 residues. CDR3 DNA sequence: TGTGCCTGGAGTGTCTTGGGAAGGGGCTATGGCTACACCTTC. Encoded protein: CAWSVLGRGYGYTF.

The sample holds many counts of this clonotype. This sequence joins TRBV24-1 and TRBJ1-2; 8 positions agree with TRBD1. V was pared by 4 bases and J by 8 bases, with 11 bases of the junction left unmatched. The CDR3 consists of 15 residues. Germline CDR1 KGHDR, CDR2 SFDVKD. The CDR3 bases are TGTGCCACCAGTGACCCGCTCAGGGGGCTTGGCGGCTACACCTTC. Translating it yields CATSDPLRGLGGYTF.